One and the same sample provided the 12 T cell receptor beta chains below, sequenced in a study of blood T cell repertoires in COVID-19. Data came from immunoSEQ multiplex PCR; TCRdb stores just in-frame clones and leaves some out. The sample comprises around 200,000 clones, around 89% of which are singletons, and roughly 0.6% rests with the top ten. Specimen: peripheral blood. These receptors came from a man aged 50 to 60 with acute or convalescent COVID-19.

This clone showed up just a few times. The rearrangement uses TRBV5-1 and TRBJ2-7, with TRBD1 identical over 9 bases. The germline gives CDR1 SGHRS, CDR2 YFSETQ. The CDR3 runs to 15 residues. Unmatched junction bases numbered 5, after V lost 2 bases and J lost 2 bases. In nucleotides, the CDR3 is TGCGCCAGCAGCTTTGTACAGGGGGCACCCTACGAGCAGTACTTC. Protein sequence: CASSFVQGAPYEQYF.

The CDR3 here is CASTPDSQNTGELFF. The CDR3 nucleotides read TGTGCCAGCACCCCGGACAGCCAGAACACCGGGGAGCTGTTTTTT. The chain couples TRBV5-4 to TRBJ2-2, with D perhaps TRBD1 (6 bases). Trimming cost V 6 bases and J 1 base, with 13 bases left between them. CDR3 size: 15 residues. Germline CDR1 reads SGHNT; CDR2 reads YYREEE (reference sequence).

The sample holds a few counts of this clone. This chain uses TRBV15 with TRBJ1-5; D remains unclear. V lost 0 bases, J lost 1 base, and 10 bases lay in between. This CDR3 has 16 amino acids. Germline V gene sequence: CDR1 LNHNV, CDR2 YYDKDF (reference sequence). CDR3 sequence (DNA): TGTGCCACCAGCAGAGATCCCGCGGGGAGCAATCAGCCCCAGCATTTT. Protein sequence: CATSRDPAGSNQPQHF.

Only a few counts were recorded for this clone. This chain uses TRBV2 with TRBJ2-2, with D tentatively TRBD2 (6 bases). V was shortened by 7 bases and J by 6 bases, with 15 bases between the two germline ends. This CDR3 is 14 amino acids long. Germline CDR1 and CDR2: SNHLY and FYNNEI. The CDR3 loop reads CASNGGTGAGELFF. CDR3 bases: TGTGCCAGCAACGGCGGGACCGGGGCCGGGGAGCTGTTTTTT.

The CDR3 loop is CASSLDLAGAGELFF. In DNA form, the CDR3 reads TGCGCCAGCAGCTTGGATCTAGCGGGGGCCGGGGAGCTGTTTTTT. The V gene is TRBV5-1, the J gene TRBJ2-2, with TRBD2 matching 10 bases. Losses at the gene ends were 0 bases for V and 6 bases for J; bases not matched to a gene: 2. Germline V gene sequence: CDR1 SGHRS, CDR2 YFSETQ. The CDR3 covers 15 residues.

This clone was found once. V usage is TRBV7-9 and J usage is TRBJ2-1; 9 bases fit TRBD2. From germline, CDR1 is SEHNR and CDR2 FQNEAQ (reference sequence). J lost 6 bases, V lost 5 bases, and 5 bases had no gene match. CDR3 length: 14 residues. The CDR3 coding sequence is TGTGCCAGCAGCCCGGGGACTAGCACCAATGAGCAGTTCTTC. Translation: CASSPGTSTNEQFF.

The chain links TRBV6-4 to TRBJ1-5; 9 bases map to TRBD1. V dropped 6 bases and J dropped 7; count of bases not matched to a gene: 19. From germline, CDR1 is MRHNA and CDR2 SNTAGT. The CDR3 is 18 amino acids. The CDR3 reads CASRHLPGQGILGQPQHF. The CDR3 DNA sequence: TGTGCCAGCAGACACCTTCCGGGACAGGGAATCCTCGGGCAGCCCCAGCATTTT.

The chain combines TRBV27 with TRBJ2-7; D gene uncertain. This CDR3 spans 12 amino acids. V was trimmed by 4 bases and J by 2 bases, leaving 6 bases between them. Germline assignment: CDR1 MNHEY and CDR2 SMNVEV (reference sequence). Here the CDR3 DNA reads TGTGCCAGCAGTTCGTTTGCCTACGAGCAGTACTTC. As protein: CASSSFAYEQYF.

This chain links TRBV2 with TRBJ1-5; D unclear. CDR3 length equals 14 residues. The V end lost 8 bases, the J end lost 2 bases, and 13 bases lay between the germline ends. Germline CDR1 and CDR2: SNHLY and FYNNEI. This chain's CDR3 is CASQVGQGNQPQHF. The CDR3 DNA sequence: TGTGCCAGCCAAGTTGGGCAGGGCAATCAGCCCCAGCATTTT.

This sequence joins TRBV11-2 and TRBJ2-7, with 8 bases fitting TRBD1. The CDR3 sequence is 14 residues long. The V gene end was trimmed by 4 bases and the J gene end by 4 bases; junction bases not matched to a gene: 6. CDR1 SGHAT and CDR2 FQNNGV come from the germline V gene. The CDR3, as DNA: TGTGCCAGCAGCTCTCGGGACAGGCTGTACGAGCAGTACTTC. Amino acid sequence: CASSSRDRLYEQYF.

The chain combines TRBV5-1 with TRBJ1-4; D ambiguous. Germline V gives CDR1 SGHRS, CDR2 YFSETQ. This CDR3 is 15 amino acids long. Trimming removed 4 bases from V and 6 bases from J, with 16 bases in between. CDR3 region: CASSAGREADEKLFF. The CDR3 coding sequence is TGCGCCAGCAGCGCTGGACGGGAGGCGGATGAAAAACTGTTTTTT.

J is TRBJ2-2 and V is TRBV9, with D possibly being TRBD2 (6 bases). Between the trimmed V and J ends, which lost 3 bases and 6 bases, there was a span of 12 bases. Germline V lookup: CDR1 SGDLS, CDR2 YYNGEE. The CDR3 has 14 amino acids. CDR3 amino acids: CASSEGTRAGELFF. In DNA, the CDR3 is TGTGCCAGCAGCGAGGGGACTCGAGCCGGGGAGCTGTTTTTT.